These 22 T cell receptor beta chains were all obtained from the same sample, sequenced in a study of T-cell memory formation after mild COVID-19. TCRdb called the 5' RACE reads again in MiXCR, with one record for every CDR3 protein. The sample lists over 11,000 distinct CDR3 sequences, around 20% seen once, with about half in the top ten. Source material: PBMCs or a T cell subset sorted from them (not recorded which). The receptors were sampled from an adult woman who had mild COVID-19 (a few samples of this study predate the infection). Cell type and time point are not known.

This clonotype was seen repeatedly, ten times or more. This sequence joins TRBV24-1 and TRBJ2-2; tentative D call: TRBD1 (6 bases). Germline V gives CDR1 KGHDR, CDR2 SFDVKD. There are 16 residues in the CDR3. Trimming removed 5 bases from V and 6 bases from J, with 18 bases in between. The CDR3 DNA follows: TGTGCCACCAGTGCCCCGGGCCAGGGGTTGTCCGGGGAGCTGTTTTTT. Translated, it gives CATSAPGQGLSGELFF.

This clonotype was found many times. V and J are TRBV13 and TRBJ2-3; 7 positions match TRBD2. V lost 3 bases, J lost 0 bases, and 9 bases stayed unmatched. Germline assignment: CDR1 PRHDT and CDR2 FYEKMQ (reference sequence). This CDR3 has 17 amino acids. As DNA, the CDR3 is TGTGCCAGCAGCTTGGGAGTGGCGGGAGATAGCACAGATACGCAGTATTTT. It is translated as CASSLGVAGDSTDTQYF.

The sample holds many counts of this clonotype. The chain recombines TRBV5-5 with TRBJ2-7; TRBD2 matches 12 bases. Unmatched junction bases numbered 8, after V lost 0 bases and J lost 4 bases. Germline CDR1 reads SGHKS; CDR2 reads YYEKEE (reference sequence). This CDR3 contains 17 residues. CDR3 nucleotides: TGTGCCAGCAGCTTGGGCCTAGCGGGAGGGTCCGTTTACGAGCAGTACTTC. Protein: CASSLGLAGGSVYEQYF.

This clonotype was seen at least ten times. The rearrangement joins TRBV4-1 to TRBJ2-7; 8 nucleotides align to TRBD1. Germline CDR1 is MGHRA and CDR2 is YSYEKL. V gave up 0 bases and J gave up 6 bases; unmatched junction bases: 4. CDR3 length: 14 amino acids. The CDR3 nucleotides are TGCGCCAGCAGCCAAGACAGGGGGCTCTCCGAGCAGTACTTC. It specifies CASSQDRGLSEQYF.

This clonotype was observed at least ten times. V is TRBV30 and J is TRBJ1-1; 8 bases match TRBD1. The germline CDR1 and CDR2 sequences are GTSNPN and SVGIG (reference sequence). J was trimmed by 6 bases and V by 0 bases; bases with no gene match: 3. CDR3 length equals 13 residues. CDR3 in DNA: TGTGCCTGGAGTGTACAGGGGGTGGCTGAAGCTTTCTTT. Translated, it gives CAWSVQGVAEAFF.

This clonotype was observed at least ten times. V usage is TRBV11-2 and J usage is TRBJ2-3; 7 bases agree with TRBD1. Germline CDR1 is SGHAT and CDR2 is FQNNGV. The CDR3 contains 14 residues. V was clipped by 10 bases and J by 4 bases; unmatched bases: 11. The CDR3 reads CATMYGTAADTQYF. The CDR3 nucleotides read TGTGCCACGATGTACGGGACAGCTGCAGATACGCAGTATTTT. The whole variable domain, filled in from reference TRBV11-2 and TRBJ2-3, reads EAGVAQSPRYKIIEKRQSVAFWCNPISGHATLYWYQQILGQGPKLLIQFQNNGVVDDSQLPKDRFSAERLKGVDSTLKIQPAKLEDSAVYLCATMYGTAADTQYFGPGTRLTVL.

The rearrangement joins TRBV6-5 to TRBJ1-5, with 8 bases fitting TRBD1. The trim removed 6 bases at V and 5 bases at J, leaving 6 bases unmatched. The germline V gene encodes CDR1 MNHEY and CDR2 SVGAGI. The CDR3 loop spans 14 amino acids. CDR3 region: CASRQGQGHQPQHF. The CDR3 DNA reads TGTGCCAGCAGACAAGGACAGGGACATCAGCCCCAGCATTTT.

Many counts were recorded for this clonotype. The chain is built from TRBV7-9 and TRBJ1-5, with a tentative D call TRBD1 (5 bases). V was clipped by 3 bases and J by 7 bases, with 13 bases between them. CDR3 length: 14 residues. Germline CDR1 reads SEHNR; CDR2 reads FQNEAQ (reference sequence). CDR3 sequence: CASSFETAGQPQHF. In nucleotides, the CDR3 is TGTGCCAGCAGCTTCGAGACAGCGGGACAGCCCCAGCATTTT. The variable domain in full, completed from reference TRBV7-9 and TRBJ1-5, reads DTGVSQNPRHKITKRGQNVTFRCDPISEHNRLYWYRQTLGQGPEFLTYFQNEAQLEKSRLLSDRFSAERPKGSFSTLEIQRTEQGDSAMYLCASSFETAGQPQHFGDGTRLSIL.

The J gene is TRBJ1-5, the V gene TRBV12-3 or TRBV12-4; D unresolved. The CDR3 consists of 14 residues. V was shortened by 2 bases and J by 2 bases, with 7 bases between the two germline ends. CDR3 sequence: CASSLRLGNQPQHF. The CDR3 DNA is TGTGCCAGCAGTTTAAGGCTGGGCAATCAGCCCCAGCATTTT.

The chain employs TRBV4-2 and TRBJ2-1, with TRBD1 matching over 7 bases. The CDR3 extends over 15 amino acids. Germline loops: CDR1 LGHNA, CDR2 YNFKEQ. V lost 6 bases and J lost 2; bases outside the gene matches: 7. CDR3 sequence (DNA): TGTGCCAGCAGTCATAGAGGGGGCGCCTACAATGAGCAGTTCTTC. Protein: CASSHRGGAYNEQFF.

This clonotype was counted many times. CDR3 sequence (DNA): TGTGCCAGCAGCACCCCTGGCGGGGGGGCCTTAGAGACCCAGTACTTC. Protein: CASSTPGGGALETQYF. The chain links TRBV13 to TRBJ2-5; 9 bases match TRBD2. Trimming cost V 5 bases and J 4 bases; bases outside gene matches: 11. The CDR3 loop spans 16 amino acids. Germline values: CDR1 PRHDT, CDR2 FYEKMQ (reference sequence).

This clonotype appeared many times. The V gene is TRBV27, the J gene TRBJ2-3; TRBD2 matches 8 bases. This CDR3 has 15 amino acids. The V and J ends lost 2 bases and 3 bases, in that order; junction bases with no gene match: 4. Germline V lookup: CDR1 MNHEY, CDR2 SMNVEV (reference sequence). CDR3 DNA: TGTGCCAGCAGTTTAGACGGGAGGGTAACAGATACGCAGTATTTT. It codes for CASSLDGRVTDTQYF.

This clonotype was observed many times. The chain links TRBV12-3 or TRBV12-4 to TRBJ2-7, with no clear D. The V gene lost 2 bases and the J gene lost 1 base, with 6 bases spanning the gap. The CDR3 sequence is 13 residues long. This CDR3 is CASSLSGSYEQYF. Here the CDR3 DNA reads TGTGCCAGCAGTTTATCCGGTTCCTACGAGCAGTACTTC.

This clonotype was seen repeatedly, ten times or more. The V gene is TRBV18, the J gene TRBJ1-1; the D gene is possibly TRBD1 (5 bases). Trimming shortened V by 0 bases and J by 4 bases, and 12 bases separated the two germline ends. The CDR3 is made up of 15 amino acids. CDR1 and CDR2 (germline): KGHSH, LQKENI. The DNA of the CDR3 is TGTGCCAGCTCACCACCGGAGGGGAGAGGCACTGAAGCTTTCTTT. Amino acid sequence: CASSPPEGRGTEAFF.

The CDR3 loop reads CAWSPPRRRELYEQYF. In DNA form, the CDR3 reads TGTGCCTGGAGTCCTCCTAGGAGGAGAGAGCTTTACGAGCAGTACTTC. The V call is TRBV30, the J call TRBJ2-7, with D maybe TRBD2 (5 bases). In germline, CDR1 is GTSNPN, CDR2 SVGIG (reference sequence). The CDR3 is 16 residues long. Trimming took off 2 bases at V and 4 bases at J, with 21 bases between the two ends.

In this sample, this clonotype turned up many times. The chain recombines TRBV7-8 with TRBJ2-3; D unclear. The CDR3 is made up of 14 amino acids. The V gene lost 6 bases and the J gene lost 1 base, with 11 bases spanning the gap. Germline assignment: CDR1 SGHVS and CDR2 FQNEAQ. Written as DNA, the CDR3 is TGTGCCAGCAGTTGGGGAACACGCACAGATACGCAGTATTTT. This gives the protein CASSWGTRTDTQYF. The full variable domain, rest sourced from reference TRBV7-8 and TRBJ2-3, is GAGVSQSPRYKVAKRGQDVALRCDPISGHVSLFWYQQALGQGPEFLTYFQNEAQLDKSGLPSDRFFAERPEGSVSTLKIQRTQQEDSAVYLCASSWGTRTDTQYFGPGTRLTVL.

This clonotype was detected ten times or more. The V gene is TRBV12-3 or TRBV12-4, the J gene TRBJ2-2, with 11 bases fitting TRBD1. The CDR3 has 16 residues. V lost 4 bases and J lost 4; bases outside the gene matches: 5. The CDR3 DNA reads as TGTGCCAGCAGTTGGGGACAGGGGGTACCCACCGGGGAGCTGTTTTTT. Amino acids: CASSWGQGVPTGELFF.

Many counts were recorded for this clonotype. The genes are TRBV5-5 and TRBJ1-1; TRBD1 is a possible D gene (6 bases). Germline V gene data show CDR1 as SGHKS and CDR2 as YYEKEE (reference sequence). CDR3 length: 12 residues. Trimming took off 4 bases at V and 4 bases at J, with 8 bases between the two ends. The CDR3 is CASSAQGTEAFF. DNA for the CDR3: TGTGCCAGCAGCGCACAGGGCACTGAAGCTTTCTTT.

The chain couples TRBV5-1 to TRBJ2-3; 8 bases are shared with TRBD1. J lost 2 bases, V lost 4 bases, and 9 bases had no gene match. The CDR3 totals 16 residues. Looked up from germline, CDR1 is SGHRS and CDR2 is YFSETQ. This chain's CDR3 is CASSKAGQGNTDTQYF. The CDR3 DNA reads TGCGCCAGCAGCAAAGCCGGACAGGGAAACACAGATACGCAGTATTTT.

This clonotype was counted ten times or more. The CDR3 is CSSDRGSGTEAFF. For the CDR3, the DNA is TGCAGCTCTGACAGGGGGAGCGGCACTGAAGCTTTCTTT. The chain combines TRBV29-1 with TRBJ1-1, with TRBD1 matching over 9 bases. In germline, CDR1 is SQVTM, CDR2 ANQGSEA. Losses at the gene ends were 8 bases for V and 4 bases for J; bases not matched to a gene: 8. The length of the CDR3 is 13 residues.

This clonotype was seen at least ten times. The J gene is TRBJ2-6, the V gene TRBV9; D call uncertain. V lost 0 bases, J lost 0 bases, and 7 bases lay in between. Germline CDR1 SGDLS, CDR2 YYNGEE. The CDR3 length is 16 residues. As DNA, the CDR3 is TGTGCCAGCAGCGTAGCTGGGTTCTCTGGGGCCAACGTCCTGACTTTC. Its protein product is CASSVAGFSGANVLTF.

The CDR3 DNA sequence: TGCAGTGCTAGTCTAGTTCAGTACGAGCAGTACGTC. Residues: CSASLVQYEQYV. V and J are TRBV20-1 and TRBJ2-7; no clear D gene. Between the trimmed V and J ends, which lost 3 bases and 4 bases, there was a span of 10 bases. This CDR3 contains 12 residues. The germline V gene encodes CDR1 DFQATT and CDR2 SNEGSKA (reference sequence).